These T cell receptor beta chains were read from a single sample in a study of cytomegalovirus exposure and HLA in healthy donors. The data were produced by immunoSEQ multiplex PCR, yet TCRdb's version contains in-frame clones alone and is incomplete. The sample consists of approximately 190,000 clones, approximately 88% of them appearing once. Sequenced: PBMCs. The receptors were sampled from a boy aged 5-17 years in good health and CMV-seronegative. Each CDR3 is given without its conserved first and last residue. Rows give clone size only sometimes, using once, few, many, or a class for an expanded clone.

clone size: NA
V gene: TRBV27
J gene: TRBJ1-2
CDR3 protein: ASSLRHLPGQGVSGYT

clone size: NA
V gene: TRBV29-1
J gene: TRBJ1-2
CDR3 protein: SVLGQGDGYT

clone size: NA
V gene: TRBV5-1
J gene: TRBJ2-7
CDR3 protein: ASSLGGDHYEQY

clone size: NA
V gene: TRBV2
J gene: TRBJ2-7
CDR3 protein: ASSLTSGTREQY

clone size: NA
V gene: TRBV11-3
J gene: TRBJ2-3
CDR3 protein: ASSPAGWGTDTQY

clone size: NA
V gene: TRBV7-2
J gene: TRBJ1-1
CDR3 protein: ASSLGAGDGAF

clone size: NA
V gene: TRBV6-1
J gene: TRBJ1-5
CDR3 protein: ASSDIWDRGNNQPQH

clone size: NA
V gene: TRBV5-4
J gene: TRBJ1-1
CDR3 protein: ASSQAHTEAF

clone size: NA
V gene: TRBV7-3
J gene: TRBJ2-6
CDR3 protein: ASSARQALSGANVLT

clone size: NA
V gene: TRBV6-1
J gene: TRBJ1-2
CDR3 protein: ASSEGGLGYT

clone size: NA
V gene: TRBV30
J gene: TRBJ2-7
CDR3 protein: AWSVEGPEQY

clone size: NA
V gene: TRBV28
J gene: TRBJ2-7
CDR3 protein: AISEGTGTYEQY

clone size: NA
V gene: TRBV15
J gene: TRBJ2-1
CDR3 protein: ATSRESGRYEQF

clone size: once
V gene: TRBV2
J gene: TRBJ2-7
CDR3 protein: ASSISPGQGWEQY

clone size: NA
V gene: TRBV5-1
J gene: TRBJ1-3
CDR3 protein: ASSKGDRSKELDTIY

clone size: NA
V gene: TRBV2
J gene: NA
CDR3 protein: ATESARRVLDEQY

clone size: NA
V gene: TRBV7-9
J gene: TRBJ2-1
CDR3 protein: ASRLAGGPHEQF

clone size: NA
V gene: TRBV2
J gene: TRBJ1-4
CDR3 protein: ASMITDREKLF

clone size: NA
V gene: TRBV27
J gene: TRBJ1-6
CDR3 protein: ASSPGVGGAASPLH

clone size: NA
V gene: TRBV6-1
J gene: TRBJ1-2
CDR3 protein: ASSETIQSSPPNYGYT

clone size: once
V gene: TRBV15
J gene: TRBJ2-7
CDR3 protein: ATRRFYSYEQY

clone size: once
V gene: TRBV10-3
J gene: TRBJ2-3
CDR3 protein: AISPGLASGTDTQY